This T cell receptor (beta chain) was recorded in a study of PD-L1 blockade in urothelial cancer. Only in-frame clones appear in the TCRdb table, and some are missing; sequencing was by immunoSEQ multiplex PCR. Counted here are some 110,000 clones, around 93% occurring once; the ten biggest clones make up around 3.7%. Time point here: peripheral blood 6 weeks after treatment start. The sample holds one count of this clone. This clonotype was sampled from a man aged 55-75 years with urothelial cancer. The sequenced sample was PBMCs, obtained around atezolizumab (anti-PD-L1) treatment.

CDR3 sequence (DNA): TGTGCCAGCAGTCCCGCCGGGACTAGCGGGGGGAATGAGCAGTTCTTC. As protein: CASSPAGTSGGNEQFF. J is TRBJ2-1 and V is TRBV28; 15 bases fit TRBD2. The CDR3 runs 16 residues. The germline V gene encodes CDR1 MDHEN and CDR2 SYDVKM. J was trimmed by 7 bases and V by 5 bases; bases with no gene match: 6. Using reference TRBV28 and TRBJ2-1 for the parts outside the CDR3, the full variable domain is DVKVTQSSRYLVKRTGEKVFLECVQDMDHENMFWYRQDPGLGLRLIYFSYDVKMKEKGDIPEGYSVSREKKERFSLILESASTNQTSMYLCASSPAGTSGGNEQFFGPGTRLTVL.